Listed below are T cell receptor beta chains from one sample, sequenced in a study of blood T cell repertoires in COVID-19. Only in-frame clones appear in the TCRdb table, and some are missing; sequencing was by immunoSEQ multiplex PCR. The data show 90,000 to 120,000 clones, 84% seen once. Sample: peripheral blood. The receptors derive from a human donor in a cohort sampled during active COVID-19. Both conserved end residues are trimmed from each CDR3.

CDR3aa	j_gene	v_gene
ASRRTGLSSYNSPLH	TRBJ1-6	TRBV3-1/TRBV3-2
ASSPLDRVDEKLF	TRBJ1-4	TRBV6-6
ASTLMGVGQPQH	TRBJ1-5	TRBV28
ASSLIAPRQNYGYT	TRBJ1-2	TRBV27
ATRNRAAEAF	TRBJ1-1	TRBV19
ASSKGLAGVSNEQF	TRBJ2-1	TRBV7-3
ATSDYQGFTDTQY	TRBJ2-3	TRBV24-1
ASTPSGIYNEQF	TRBJ2-1	TRBV6-2/TRBV6-3
ASRQEGRDT	TRBJ1-2	TRBV2
ASSLNPDIDTQY	TRBJ2-3	TRBV5-1
ASSLDRGDEQF	TRBJ2-1	TRBV7-8
ASSLATNEKLF	TRBJ1-4	TRBV18
ATGPSGTGTDTQY	TRBJ2-3	TRBV24-1
ASSLDPPDSSGNTIY	TRBJ1-3	TRBV5-1
ASGDSRAQY	TRBJ2-5	TRBV28
ASSLAGEANYGYT	TRBJ1-2	TRBV7-6
ASSQGQGQKAF	TRBJ1-1	TRBV4-3
ASNTGQFNTEAF	TRBJ1-1	TRBV6-5
ATSGPPGQGADGYT	TRBJ1-2	TRBV24-1
ASSLGISNQPQH	TRBJ1-5	TRBV9
ASSSGGTKNIQY	TRBJ2-4	TRBV18
ASRPLGGAEETQY	TRBJ2-5	TRBV28
ASSQVRSLAAGELF	TRBJ2-2	TRBV4-1
AISVLAGQHGELF	TRBJ2-2	TRBV10-3
ASSPTTGVGYEQF	TRBJ2-1	TRBV7-2
ASSQGTSGSGSNEQF	TRBJ2-1	TRBV18
ASSPGARETQY	TRBJ2-5	TRBV11-2
ASSLGTGSTEAF	TRBJ1-1	TRBV7-8
ATQGTGNTIY	TRBJ1-3	TRBV12-3/TRBV12-4
ASSLTSGSTDTQY	TRBJ2-3	TRBV7-3
ASSHGQGSRYNEQF	TRBJ2-1	TRBV19
ASSTDVKSHT	TRBJ1-2	TRBV18
ASGSGTSGLGAYNEQF	TRBJ2-1	TRBV4-3
ASSFSGSSGRRTGELF	TRBJ2-2	TRBV7-2
ASSSQGGMNTEAF	TRBJ1-1	TRBV7-8
ASSLVRELGGLNEQF	TRBJ2-1	TRBV7-8
ASSYSTSGGSRSQY	TRBJ2-3	TRBV6-5
ASSRGVSGGSIDTQY	TRBJ2-3	TRBV9
ASRNPRTASATNEKLF	TRBJ1-4	TRBV19
ASSYSQGGTPQH	TRBJ1-5	TRBV6-5
ASSPQPGPPSTEAF	TRBJ1-1	TRBV18
ASSLAVRSYNEQF	TRBJ2-1	TRBV3-1/TRBV3-2
ASSSLTGADYNEQF	TRBJ2-1	TRBV5-1
ATSDPLRGSSYNEQF	TRBJ2-1	TRBV24-1
ATSSSSSYNEQF	TRBJ2-1	TRBV24-1
ASSDRGNYGYT	TRBJ1-2	TRBV27
ATSDLQGNYGYT	TRBJ1-2	TRBV24-1
ASSVAGGSYGYT	TRBJ1-2	TRBV9
ASSPRDSGRKDTQY	TRBJ2-3	TRBV3-1/TRBV3-2
ASSIARGQFSNEQF	TRBJ2-1	TRBV7-2
SVGAGGPVDEQF	TRBJ2-1	TRBV29-1
ASSLRQGETQY	TRBJ2-5	TRBV18
ATTKDRGGSYEQY	TRBJ2-7	TRBV19